The rows below give T cell receptor beta chains drawn from one sample of a study of T cell responses to AZD1222 COVID-19 vaccine. Some clones are missing from TCRdb's copy, which holds only in-frame ones; the method was immunoSEQ multiplex PCR. The sample lists tens of thousands of clones, around 90% occurring once. Specimen: peripheral blood, collected 28 days after the second AZD1222 dose. These receptors all come from an adult who received the AZD1222 COVID-19 vaccine. Each CDR3 is given with its conserved first and last residue. The D gene is left open where the match is weak. Part of the rows lack a size; the others show once, few, many or a class for expanded clones.

J gene: TRBJ2-5; V gene: TRBV7-9; clone size: NA; D gene: TRBD1; CDR3 DNA: TGTGCCAGCAGCTTAATCACAGGGACAGGAGAGACCCAGTACTTC; CDR3 protein: CASSLITGTGETQYF
J gene: TRBJ2-1; V gene: TRBV5-1; clone size: NA; D gene: TRBD1; CDR3 DNA: TGCGCCAGCAACTCCAGGGGGCTCTTCGATGAGCAGTTCTTC; CDR3 protein: CASNSRGLFDEQFF
J gene: TRBJ2-1; V gene: TRBV6-5; clone size: once; D gene: TRBD2; CDR3 DNA: TGTGCCAGCGGACGACTAGCGGGCTCCTACAATGAGCAGTTCTTC; CDR3 protein: CASGRLAGSYNEQFF
J gene: TRBJ1-2; V gene: TRBV7-2; clone size: NA; D gene: TRBD1; CDR3 DNA: TGTGCCAGCAGCTTAGGGGACAGGGGGCATGGCTACACCTTC; CDR3 protein: CASSLGDRGHGYTF
J gene: TRBJ2-3; V gene: TRBV7-6; clone size: NA; D gene: TRBD2; CDR3 DNA: TGTGCCAGCAGCTCCGCCCTAAGATTAGCGGGAGCAGATACGCAGTATTTT; CDR3 protein: CASSSALRLAGADTQYF
J gene: TRBJ2-1; V gene: TRBV11-1; clone size: NA; D gene: NA; CDR3 DNA: TGTGCCAGCAGTTTACAGGGAAGCTACAATGAGCAGTTCTTC; CDR3 protein: CASSLQGSYNEQFF
J gene: TRBJ2-5; V gene: TRBV2; clone size: NA; D gene: TRBD2; CDR3 DNA: TGTGCCAGCAGTGAAAGCACGGCCGGGACTAGCGGGAGAGCCCTCTCGGCCCAGTACTTC; CDR3 protein: CASSESTAGTSGRALSAQYF
J gene: TRBJ1-1; V gene: TRBV28; clone size: NA; D gene: NA; CDR3 DNA: TGTGCCAGCAGTTTCCCCGAGGATAGGGGTGAAGCTTTCTTT; CDR3 protein: CASSFPEDRGEAFF
J gene: TRBJ1-5; V gene: TRBV7-8; clone size: NA; D gene: NA; CDR3 DNA: TGTGCCAGCAGCCCACTCCATCAGCCCCAGCATTTT; CDR3 protein: CASSPLHQPQHF
J gene: TRBJ2-3; V gene: TRBV4-2; clone size: NA; D gene: TRBD2; CDR3 DNA: TGTGCCAGCAGCCGCGGACTAGCGGGAAACACAGATACGCAGTATTTT; CDR3 protein: CASSRGLAGNTDTQYF
J gene: TRBJ2-1; V gene: TRBV19; clone size: NA; D gene: NA; CDR3 DNA: TGTGCCAGTAATACCGACCCGAGCTCCTACAATGAGCAGTTCTTC; CDR3 protein: CASNTDPSSYNEQFF
J gene: TRBJ1-3; V gene: TRBV6-1; clone size: NA; D gene: TRBD1; CDR3 DNA: TGTGCCAGCAGTGAGGACAGGGATGTCTCTGGAAACACCATATATTTT; CDR3 protein: CASSEDRDVSGNTIYF
J gene: TRBJ2-7; V gene: TRBV7-2; clone size: NA; D gene: NA; CDR3 DNA: TGTGCCAGCAGCTTAGGAGACAGCCTTGAGCAGTACTTC; CDR3 protein: CASSLGDSLEQYF
J gene: TRBJ2-5; V gene: TRBV12-3/TRBV12-4; clone size: NA; D gene: TRBD1; CDR3 DNA: TGTGCCAGCAGGGAGACAGGGGGCAAGACCCAGTACTTC; CDR3 protein: CASRETGGKTQYF
J gene: TRBJ2-7; V gene: TRBV19; clone size: NA; D gene: TRBD2; CDR3 DNA: TGTGCCAGTAGTCCCGGGACTAGCGGGAGCTACGAGCAGTACTTC; CDR3 protein: CASSPGTSGSYEQYF
J gene: TRBJ1-1; V gene: TRBV5-1; clone size: NA; D gene: NA; CDR3 DNA: TGCGCCAGCAGCTGGGAGGGCCCGAACACTGAAGCTTTCTTT; CDR3 protein: CASSWEGPNTEAFF
J gene: TRBJ1-6; V gene: TRBV9; clone size: NA; D gene: TRBD1; CDR3 DNA: TGTGCCAGCAGCTACAGGGGGATTAATTCACCCCTCCACTTT; CDR3 protein: CASSYRGINSPLHF
J gene: TRBJ2-5; V gene: TRBV6-5; clone size: NA; D gene: NA; CDR3 DNA: TGTGCCAGCAGACTCTGGACAGAGGGAGAGACCCAGTACTTC; CDR3 protein: CASRLWTEGETQYF
J gene: TRBJ1-5; V gene: TRBV20-1; clone size: once; D gene: NA; CDR3 DNA: TGCAGTGCTAGTTGGTCGACAGGACCCAATCAGCCCCAGCATTTT; CDR3 protein: CSASWSTGPNQPQHF
J gene: TRBJ2-7; V gene: TRBV7-3; clone size: NA; D gene: NA; CDR3 DNA: TGTGCCAGCAGCTTTGGAGGGGAAGGCCTATACGAGCAGTACTTC; CDR3 protein: CASSFGGEGLYEQYF
J gene: TRBJ2-1; V gene: TRBV6-6; clone size: NA; D gene: NA; CDR3 DNA: TGTGCCAGCAGTGTCACCTCCTACAATGAGCAGTTCTTC; CDR3 protein: CASSVTSYNEQFF
J gene: TRBJ1-2; V gene: TRBV6-5; clone size: NA; D gene: NA; CDR3 DNA: TGTGCCAGCAGTTACTCGACAGGCCGTGGCTACACCTTC; CDR3 protein: CASSYSTGRGYTF
J gene: TRBJ1-1; V gene: TRBV11-3; clone size: NA; D gene: NA; CDR3 DNA: TGTGCCAGCAGCTTAAGAGGGAACACTGAAGCTTTCTTT; CDR3 protein: CASSLRGNTEAFF
J gene: TRBJ2-3; V gene: TRBV25-1; clone size: once; D gene: NA; CDR3 DNA: TGTGCCAGCAGTGAAATAGGGCTAGATACGCAGTATTTT; CDR3 protein: CASSEIGLDTQYF
J gene: TRBJ2-7; V gene: TRBV7-2; clone size: NA; D gene: TRBD1; CDR3 DNA: TGTGCCAGCAGCTTTGGGACAGGCTACGAGCAGTACTTC; CDR3 protein: CASSFGTGYEQYF
J gene: TRBJ1-2; V gene: TRBV3-1/TRBV3-2; clone size: NA; D gene: NA; CDR3 DNA: TGTGCCAGCAGCCGGGGGACACTCGGTGGTGGCTACACCTTC; CDR3 protein: CASSRGTLGGGYTF
J gene: TRBJ1-2; V gene: TRBV10-3; clone size: once; D gene: NA; CDR3 DNA: TGTGCCATCAGCGACGGGTCGAAAGGGGACTATGGCTACACCTTC; CDR3 protein: CAISDGSKGDYGYTF
J gene: TRBJ1-3; V gene: TRBV7-9; clone size: NA; D gene: NA; CDR3 DNA: TGTGCCAGCAGCACCATGGGGAGCTCTGGAAACACCATATATTTT; CDR3 protein: CASSTMGSSGNTIYF
J gene: TRBJ1-1; V gene: TRBV5-1; clone size: few; D gene: NA; CDR3 DNA: TGCGCCAGCAGCTTGGAAGGACGTACGAACACTGAAGCTTTCTTT; CDR3 protein: CASSLEGRTNTEAFF
J gene: TRBJ1-1; V gene: TRBV5-4; clone size: NA; D gene: NA; CDR3 DNA: TGTGCCAGCAGCTTGGCCGCGGGGAGTACTGAAGCTTTCTTT; CDR3 protein: CASSLAAGSTEAFF
J gene: TRBJ2-1; V gene: TRBV7-3; clone size: once; D gene: TRBD2; CDR3 DNA: TGTGCCAGCAGCCCACGAAGCCTAGCGGGAACCTACAATGAGCAGTTCTTC; CDR3 protein: CASSPRSLAGTYNEQFF
J gene: TRBJ2-7; V gene: TRBV5-4; clone size: NA; D gene: TRBD2; CDR3 DNA: TGTGCCAGCAGCTTGACTCTAGCGGGAGGACGCAACGAGCAGTACTTC; CDR3 protein: CASSLTLAGGRNEQYF
J gene: TRBJ2-5; V gene: TRBV11-2; clone size: once; D gene: NA; CDR3 DNA: TGTGCCAGCAGCTTCACGGAACAAGAGACCCAGTACTTC; CDR3 protein: CASSFTEQETQYF
J gene: TRBJ1-5; V gene: TRBV28; clone size: NA; D gene: NA; CDR3 DNA: TGTGCCACCTCGGTGTGGGGAGGGGTCGATAGCAATCAGCCCCAGCATTTT; CDR3 protein: CATSVWGGVDSNQPQHF
J gene: TRBJ1-1; V gene: TRBV7-9; clone size: NA; D gene: NA; CDR3 DNA: TGTGCCAGCAGCCCTAGCCGTCCCCTCGAGGGTGCTTTCTTT; CDR3 protein: CASSPSRPLEGAFF
J gene: TRBJ1-5; V gene: TRBV6-5; clone size: NA; D gene: NA; CDR3 DNA: TGTGCCAGCAGCCCGGGAAGGTGGCAGCCCCAGCATTTT; CDR3 protein: CASSPGRWQPQHF
J gene: TRBJ2-5; V gene: TRBV30; clone size: NA; D gene: TRBD2; CDR3 DNA: TGTGCCTGGAGTGTCCCCATTCTAGCGGGAGCCGGGGGAAAGACCCAGTACTTC; CDR3 protein: CAWSVPILAGAGGKTQYF
J gene: TRBJ1-1; V gene: TRBV5-1; clone size: NA; D gene: NA; CDR3 DNA: TGCGCCAGCAGCTTGTCAGAGGGGGGCACTGAAGCTTTCTTT; CDR3 protein: CASSLSEGGTEAFF
J gene: TRBJ2-2; V gene: TRBV11-2; clone size: NA; D gene: NA; CDR3 DNA: TGTGCCAGCAGTCAACTAGGGGAGCTGTTTTTT; CDR3 protein: CASSQLGELFF
J gene: TRBJ2-1; V gene: TRBV3-1/TRBV3-2; clone size: NA; D gene: NA; CDR3 DNA: TGTGCCAGCAGCCAAGATCCGGCGGGGCTCGGCAATGAGCAGTTCTTC; CDR3 protein: CASSQDPAGLGNEQFF
J gene: TRBJ1-2; V gene: TRBV30; clone size: once; D gene: NA; CDR3 DNA: TGTGCCTGGAGGAAGGGTGGCTACACCTTC; CDR3 protein: CAWRKGGYTF
J gene: TRBJ2-2; V gene: TRBV23-1; clone size: once; D gene: TRBD1; CDR3 DNA: TGCGCCAGCAGTCGAGACAGGGGGAGTAACACCGGGGAGCTGTTTTTT; CDR3 protein: CASSRDRGSNTGELFF
J gene: TRBJ2-3; V gene: TRBV9; clone size: NA; D gene: NA; CDR3 DNA: TGTGCCAGCAGCGCGGTGGGCGGGTGGACAGATACGCAGTATTTT; CDR3 protein: CASSAVGGWTDTQYF
J gene: TRBJ2-5; V gene: TRBV9; clone size: NA; D gene: NA; CDR3 DNA: TGTGCCAGCAGCCTTACAGGGAGGGAGACCCAGTACTTC; CDR3 protein: CASSLTGRETQYF
J gene: TRBJ2-1; V gene: TRBV7-2; clone size: NA; D gene: NA; CDR3 DNA: TGTGCCAGCATCCCTCTACCGGGACTGACTTACAATGAGCAGTTCTTC; CDR3 protein: CASIPLPGLTYNEQFF
J gene: TRBJ1-5; V gene: TRBV5-6; clone size: NA; D gene: NA; CDR3 DNA: TGTGCCAGCAGCTTGGTGGCCTCTAATCAGCCCCAGCATTTT; CDR3 protein: CASSLVASNQPQHF
J gene: TRBJ2-7; V gene: TRBV6-5; clone size: NA; D gene: NA; CDR3 DNA: TGTGCCAGTTTGACGAACTACGAGCAGTACTTC; CDR3 protein: CASLTNYEQYF
J gene: TRBJ1-6; V gene: TRBV27; clone size: NA; D gene: NA; CDR3 DNA: TGTGCCAGCAGCCAACCCCTAAGGAATTCACCCCTCCACTTT; CDR3 protein: CASSQPLRNSPLHF
J gene: TRBJ1-1; V gene: TRBV20-1; clone size: few; D gene: NA; CDR3 DNA: TGCAGTGCTAGTGGCCAGGGAGACACTGAAGCTTTCTTT; CDR3 protein: CSASGQGDTEAFF
J gene: TRBJ2-7; V gene: TRBV7-9; clone size: NA; D gene: NA; CDR3 DNA: TGTGCCAGCAGCTTAGAGGTTATTTACGAGCAGTACTTC; CDR3 protein: CASSLEVIYEQYF
J gene: TRBJ2-3; V gene: TRBV27; clone size: NA; D gene: NA; CDR3 DNA: TGTGCCAGCAGTTTCCGGGAGACAGATACGCAGTATTTT; CDR3 protein: CASSFRETDTQYF
J gene: TRBJ1-5; V gene: TRBV5-3; clone size: NA; D gene: NA; CDR3 DNA: TGTGCCAGAAGCTCGACGCAGGGTAATTTACATCAGCCCCAGCATTTT; CDR3 protein: CARSSTQGNLHQPQHF
J gene: TRBJ2-1; V gene: TRBV7-2; clone size: NA; D gene: TRBD1; CDR3 DNA: TGTGCCAGCAGCATCCGACAGGGCTCCGCGCTACAGGAGCAGTTCTTC; CDR3 protein: CASSIRQGSALQEQFF
J gene: TRBJ2-4; V gene: TRBV12-2; clone size: NA; D gene: NA; CDR3 DNA: TGTGCAAGTCGCTTGCAGCGGGAGGCCAAAAACATTCAGTACTTC; CDR3 protein: CASRLQREAKNIQYF
J gene: TRBJ2-1; V gene: TRBV28; clone size: NA; D gene: NA; CDR3 DNA: TGTGCCAGCAGTTTGACAGGCAATGAGCAGTTCTTC; CDR3 protein: CASSLTGNEQFF
J gene: TRBJ2-7; V gene: TRBV6-6; clone size: few; D gene: TRBD2; CDR3 DNA: TGTGCCAGCAGAAGACTAGCGGAAACCTACGAGCAGTACTTC; CDR3 protein: CASRRLAETYEQYF
J gene: TRBJ1-6; V gene: TRBV25-1; clone size: NA; D gene: TRBD1; CDR3 DNA: TGTGCCAGCAGTGAGGCACAGGGGGTTTATTCACCCCTCCACTTT; CDR3 protein: CASSEAQGVYSPLHF
J gene: TRBJ2-5; V gene: TRBV6-2/TRBV6-3; clone size: NA; D gene: NA; CDR3 DNA: TGTGCCAGCAGTTACTCCGGGGCCCGGGAGACCCAGTACTTC; CDR3 protein: CASSYSGARETQYF
J gene: TRBJ2-5; V gene: TRBV11-2; clone size: NA; D gene: TRBD1; CDR3 DNA: TGTGCCAGCAGCTTAGGGCGGACAGGGTCCCAAGAGACCCAGTACTTC; CDR3 protein: CASSLGRTGSQETQYF
J gene: TRBJ2-1; V gene: TRBV19; clone size: NA; D gene: TRBD1; CDR3 DNA: TGTGCCAGTAGTAGGGACAGGGGATACAATGAGCAGTTCTTC; CDR3 protein: CASSRDRGYNEQFF